The 23 T cell receptor beta chains below were found in one sample sequenced in a study of neurological immune-mediated disorders. TCRdb ran MiXCR on the 5' RACE reads and lists one entry per CDR3 protein. The table records just under 20,000 distinct CDR3 sequences, 7.5% of them present only once. Specimen: CD8+ T cells from blood. The receptors come from a woman in her twenties or thirties with HTLV-1-associated myelopathy (HAM/TSP).

Comments on this clonotype: A much larger clone differs from this one at a single base, so this may be a read error. This CDR3 reads CANMGQGHTGELFF. The CDR3 nucleotides are TGTGCCAACATGGGACAGGGTCACACCGGGGAGCTGTTTTTT. The V and J genes are TRBV12-3 or TRBV12-4 and TRBJ2-2, with 9 bases identical to TRBD1. This CDR3 is 14 amino acids long. Trimming removed 10 bases from V and 3 bases from J; junction bases left unmatched: 6.

This clonotype was observed at least ten times. V gene TRBV5-1 combines with J gene TRBJ2-4; D may be TRBD2 (6 bases). Germline CDR1 reads SGHRS; CDR2 reads YFSETQ. The CDR3 extends over 15 amino acids. Between the trimmed V and J ends, which lost 2 bases and 0 bases, there was a span of 9 bases. The CDR3 loop reads CASSLGGVAKNIQYF. CDR3 coding DNA: TGCGCCAGCAGCTTAGGCGGGGTAGCCAAAAACATTCAGTACTTC.

The chain employs TRBV14 and TRBJ2-2; D is undetermined. The CDR3 spans 13 residues. Germline V CDR1 and CDR2: SGHDN, FVKESK. Trimming cost V 6 bases and J 8 bases, with 13 bases left between them. The chain's CDR3 is CASSHGVTGELFF. The DNA for the CDR3 is TGTGCCAGCAGTCACGGAGTTACAGGGGAGCTGTTTTTT.

This clonotype was counted at least ten times. The chain joins TRBV5-6 to TRBJ2-1; D may match TRBD1 or TRBD2 (5 bases each). The CDR3 is made up of 14 amino acids. Trimming shortened V by 0 bases and J by 8 bases, and 12 bases separated the two germline ends. CDR1 is SGHDT, CDR2 YYEEEE, per germline. The CDR3 DNA reads as TGTGCCAGCAGCTTGGTGGGGGTCTGGGATGAGCAGTTCTTC. Encoded protein: CASSLVGVWDEQFF.

This clonotype was counted between two and nine times. This chain links TRBV11-2 with TRBJ2-1; D possibly uses TRBD1 or TRBD2 (8 bases each). The CDR3 runs 17 residues. V lost 8 bases and J 4 bases, leaving 24 bases between the germline ends. Per germline, CDR1 SGHAT and CDR2 FQNNGV. The CDR3 DNA follows: TGTGCCAGCGACAAACAGGGGGGGACTAGGGGTTACAATGAGCAGTTCTTC. Amino acid sequence: CASDKQGGTRGYNEQFF.

This clonotype has ten or more counts. The V gene is TRBV6-1, the J gene TRBJ2-3, with TRBD1 as a possible D gene (6 bases). Germline CDR1 and CDR2: MNHNS and SASEGT. The CDR3 totals 14 residues. Trimming stripped 4 bases from V and 3 bases from J, with 11 bases between. CDR3 DNA: TGTGCCAGCAGTGGATGGACAGAAACAGATACGCAGTATTTT. Translation gives CASSGWTETDTQYF.

This clonotype has at least ten counts. The rearrangement links TRBV14 to TRBJ2-3; D is perhaps TRBD1 (5 bases). The ends were cut back, 1 base at V and 5 bases at J, with 16 bases in the middle. Germline values: CDR1 SGHDN, CDR2 FVKESK. CDR3 length: 16 residues. The chain's CDR3 is CASSQVPGKWVDTQYF. CDR3 DNA sequence: TGTGCCAGCAGCCAAGTGCCAGGGAAGTGGGTAGATACGCAGTATTTT.

V gene TRBV29-1 combines with J gene TRBJ2-7; 11 bases map to TRBD2. Trimming cost V 6 bases and J 4 bases; bases outside gene matches: 5. Germline V CDR1 and CDR2: SQVTM, ANQGSEA. The length of the CDR3 is 13 residues. In DNA form, the CDR3 reads TGCAGCGTCCTACTAGCGGGGGTTTACGAGCAGTACTTC. Amino acids: CSVLLAGVYEQYF.

By sample fraction, this clonotype is medium-sized. The chain has TRBV20-1 and TRBJ2-7; 12 bases align to TRBD2. The V and J ends lost 0 bases and 7 bases, in that order; junction bases with no gene match: 13. Per the germline V gene, CDR1 is DFQATT and CDR2 is SNEGSKA (reference sequence). The CDR3 sequence is 17 residues long. The chain's CDR3 is CSARDVDLGLAGQEQYF. The CDR3 DNA sequence: TGCAGTGCTAGAGATGTGGACTTGGGACTAGCGGGCCAAGAGCAGTACTTC.

In this sample, this clonotype turned up many times. This chain links TRBV10-3 with TRBJ1-4; the match to TRBD1 covers 7 bases. Germline trimming cut 11 bases from V and 2 bases from J; bases unmatched to any gene: 2. CDR3 length equals 12 residues. Per germline, CDR1 ENHRY and CDR2 SYGVKD. The chain's CDR3 is CAAQGTNEKLFF. CDR3 coding DNA: TGTGCCGCACAGGGGACTAATGAAAAACTGTTTTTT.

This clonotype was counted ten times or more. The CDR3 coding sequence is TGTGCTAGTGGTTTGGCCCCCGGCGAGGAGAGCAATCAGCCCCAGCATTTT. It yields the protein CASGLAPGEESNQPQHF. V is TRBV12-5 and J is TRBJ1-5; unclear D gene. Per germline, CDR1 LGHNT and CDR2 FRNRAP. The CDR3 is 17 amino acids. V lost 1 base and J 1 base, leaving 14 bases between the germline ends.

J is TRBJ1-1 and V is TRBV5-1; a possible D gene is TRBD1 (6 bases). With 0 bases removed from V and 7 bases from J, the gap between germline ends came to 16 bases. The CDR3 is made up of 15 amino acids. CDR1 SGHRS and CDR2 YFSETQ come from the germline V gene. The CDR3 sequence is CASSLVDSMRGEAFF. DNA of the CDR3: TGCGCCAGCAGCTTGGTGGACAGCATGAGGGGTGAAGCTTTCTTT.

This clonotype was seen at least ten times. J is TRBJ1-5 and V is TRBV27; 10 positions match TRBD1. V was pared by 5 bases and J by 7 bases, with 5 bases of the junction left unmatched. The CDR3 extends over 14 amino acids. Per germline, CDR1 MNHEY and CDR2 SMNVEV (reference sequence). The chain's CDR3 is CASSPGTGEQPQHF. The CDR3 bases are TGTGCCAGCAGTCCAGGGACAGGGGAACAGCCCCAGCATTTT.

This clonotype has a count of ten or more. The chain carries TRBV20-1 and TRBJ2-1; the D gene is possibly TRBD1 (6 bases). Germline-derived CDR1 and CDR2 are DFQATT and SNEGSKA (reference sequence). The germline V and J ends were trimmed by 3 bases and 3 bases, with 15 bases remaining between them. The CDR3 loop spans 15 amino acids. The CDR3 DNA reads TGCAGTGCTAGTCCCCAGGGACAAGACTACAATGAGCAGTTCTTC. This codes for CSASPQGQDYNEQFF.

This clonotype occurred many times. One end of the junction fails to match germline, which may point to a read error. The chain has TRBV7-9 and TRBJ2-3; D not certain. Germline-derived CDR1 and CDR2 are SEHNR and FQNEAQ (reference sequence). The CDR3 runs 10 residues. The CDR3 bases are TGTGCCAGCAGCTCCTCTGGATTGGATTTT. This codes for CASSSSGLDF.

The table lists this clonotype with many counts. The genes are TRBV5-6 and TRBJ1-1, with D perhaps TRBD1 (6 bases). Germline V gene data show CDR1 as SGHDT and CDR2 as YYEEEE. The ends were cut back, 2 bases at V and 7 bases at J, with 12 bases in the middle. The CDR3 length is 13 residues. CDR3 bases: TGTGCCAGCAGCTTCCCATCAGGGGTTGAAGCTTTCTTT. As protein: CASSFPSGVEAFF.

This clonotype was found many times. The gene calls are TRBV11-2 and TRBJ2-4; unclear D gene. Trimming removed 3 bases from V and 1 base from J, with 7 bases in between. The length of the CDR3 is 14 residues. Germline loops: CDR1 SGHAT, CDR2 FQNNGV. The CDR3 is CASSFSSAKNIQYF. The CDR3 DNA is TGTGCCAGCAGCTTTTCCTCGGCCAAAAACATTCAGTACTTC.

This clonotype has at least ten counts. This chain uses TRBV29-1 with TRBJ1-2; D unresolved. Trimming stripped 6 bases from V and 8 bases from J, with 7 bases between. Germline V gene data show CDR1 as SQVTM and CDR2 as ANQGSEA. The CDR3 length is 9 residues. For the CDR3, the DNA is TGCAGCGTAGAGGAAGGCTACACCTTC. Translation gives CSVEEGYTF.

This clonotype appeared many times. CDR3 bases: TGTGCCAGCAGCCCCCCGGGCCGCACCTACAATGAGCAGTTCTTC. Translated: CASSPPGRTYNEQFF. The V call is TRBV13, the J call TRBJ2-1; D ambiguous. This CDR3 comprises 15 residues. The ends were cut back, 5 bases at V and 2 bases at J, with 13 bases in the middle. Looked up from germline, CDR1 is PRHDT and CDR2 is FYEKMQ (reference sequence).

This clonotype has at least ten counts. The V gene is TRBV5-1, the J gene TRBJ2-7; 7 bases are shared with TRBD2. Trimming took 1 base from V and 1 from J; bases not matched to a gene: 5. Germline values: CDR1 SGHRS, CDR2 YFSETQ. CDR3 length equals 15 residues. The CDR3 DNA reads TGCGCCAGCAGCTTGTCAAGCGGGGTATCCTACGAGCAGTACTTC. Translated, it gives CASSLSSGVSYEQYF.

This clonotype was recorded many times. The chain employs TRBV6-5 and TRBJ2-3, with TRBD2 matching 14 bases. The CDR3 has 17 amino acids. Germline V gene lookup returns CDR1 MNHEY and CDR2 SVGAGI. Trimming cost V 4 bases and J 4 bases; bases outside gene matches: 7. The CDR3 is CASSFSRTSGGSDTQYF. CDR3 DNA: TGTGCCAGCAGTTTCAGTAGGACTAGCGGGGGGTCAGATACGCAGTATTTT.

This clonotype was detected ten times or more. The chain couples TRBV10-3 to TRBJ2-7; a weak D match, TRBD2 (6 bases). V lost 3 bases and J 6 bases, leaving 18 bases between the germline ends. The germline V gene has CDR1 ENHRY and CDR2 SYGVKD. This CDR3 is built from 15 residues. CDR3 loop: CAISDPGLQSVEQYF. The DNA for the CDR3 is TGTGCCATCAGTGACCCGGGACTCCAATCGGTCGAGCAGTACTTC.

This clonotype was seen many times. The genes are TRBV20-1 and TRBJ2-1, with TRBD2 identical over 12 bases. J gave up 3 bases and V 6 bases, and 3 bases lay outside the gene matches. The CDR3 consists of 14 residues. CDR1 and CDR2 from the germline V gene are DFQATT and SNEGSKA (reference sequence). CDR3 nucleotide sequence: TGCAGTGCGCCTAGCGGGGGGGACTACAATGAGCAGTTCTTC. Protein product: CSAPSGGDYNEQFF.